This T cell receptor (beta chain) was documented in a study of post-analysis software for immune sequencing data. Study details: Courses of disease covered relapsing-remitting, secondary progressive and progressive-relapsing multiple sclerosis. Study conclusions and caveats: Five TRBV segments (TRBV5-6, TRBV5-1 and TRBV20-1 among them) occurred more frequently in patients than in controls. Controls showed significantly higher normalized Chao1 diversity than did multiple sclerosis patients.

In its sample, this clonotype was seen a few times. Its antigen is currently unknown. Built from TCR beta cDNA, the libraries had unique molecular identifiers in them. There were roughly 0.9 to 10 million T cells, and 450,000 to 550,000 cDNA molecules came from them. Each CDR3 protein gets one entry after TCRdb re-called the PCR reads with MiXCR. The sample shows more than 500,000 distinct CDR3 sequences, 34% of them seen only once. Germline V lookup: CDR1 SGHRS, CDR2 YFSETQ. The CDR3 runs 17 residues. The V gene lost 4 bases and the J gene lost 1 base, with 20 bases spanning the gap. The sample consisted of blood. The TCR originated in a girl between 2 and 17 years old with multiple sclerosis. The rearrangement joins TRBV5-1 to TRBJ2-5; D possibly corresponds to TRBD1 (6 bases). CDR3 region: CASSLTLQGVGQETQYF. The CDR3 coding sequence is TGCGCCAGCAGCCTCACCTTACAGGGCGTAGGCCAAGAGACCCAGTACTTC.